Given below is one T cell receptor beta chain in context. The antigen remains unidentified. V lost 0 bases and J lost 7; bases outside the gene matches: 12. In germline, CDR1 is SEHNR, CDR2 FQNEAQ (reference sequence). The CDR3 extends over 17 amino acids. This sample was included in a study of T cells after posttransplantation cyclophosphamide. Findings and limits, study-wide: TRB overlap between skin or GI tissue T cells and blood was limited.

Here immunoSEQ multiplex PCR was the method, and the copy in TCRdb shows in-frame clones only, minus some. This table has roughly 21,000 clones, approximately 98% appearing once. The naive gate required viable CD3+CD4+ or CD3+CD8+ cells with CCR7+CD45RA+CD45RO-CD95-CD27+CD28+ phenotype. This chain joins TRBV7-9 and TRBJ2-1; 7 bases are shared with TRBD2. The receptor's source is a man in his forties in good health, CMV-negative, and a related stem cell transplant donor. The sample taken for sequencing was naive CD8+ T cells sorted from PBMCs. CDR3 in DNA: TGTGCCAGCAGCTTAGCCACGGGGAGGGAGGTTGGTAATGAGCAGTTCTTC. It encodes CASSLATGREVGNEQFF.